This T cell receptor beta chain was obtained from a study of cytomegalovirus exposure and HLA in healthy donors. Amplification used 60 Vbeta primers and 13 Jbeta primers. Libraries were prepared by immunoSEQ multiplex PCR; TCRdb keeps only in-frame clonotypes and omits some of them. The repertoire consists of about 140,000 clones, with about four fifths occurring once and the leading ten covering 2% to 2.5%. Germline loops: CDR1 SGHRS, CDR2 YFSETQ. The CDR3 runs 15 residues. V gave up 4 bases and J gave up 0 bases; unmatched junction bases: 3. The chain recombines TRBV5-1 with TRBJ2-5; 10 bases match TRBD2. The TCR originated in a man aged 30 to 45 in good health and CMV-seronegative. Sequenced sample: PBMCs. Here the CDR3 reads CASSRGLADQETQYF. CDR3 DNA: TGCGCCAGCAGCCGCGGACTAGCGGACCAAGAGACCCAGTACTTC.